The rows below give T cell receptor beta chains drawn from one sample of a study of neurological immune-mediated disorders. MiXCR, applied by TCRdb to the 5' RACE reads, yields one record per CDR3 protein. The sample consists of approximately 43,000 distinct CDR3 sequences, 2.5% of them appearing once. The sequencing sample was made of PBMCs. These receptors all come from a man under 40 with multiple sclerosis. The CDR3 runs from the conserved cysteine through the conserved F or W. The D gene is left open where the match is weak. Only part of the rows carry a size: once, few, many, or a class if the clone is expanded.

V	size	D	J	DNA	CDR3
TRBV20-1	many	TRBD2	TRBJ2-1	TGCAGTGCTAAAGGGAGGACTAGCTTCTCCTACAATGAGCAGTTCTTC	CSAKGRTSFSYNEQFF
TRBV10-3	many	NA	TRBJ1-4	TGTGCCATCAGTGATCCCAGGGGCGAGGATGAAAAACTGTTTTTT	CAISDPRGEDEKLFF
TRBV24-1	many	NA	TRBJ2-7	TGTGCCACCAGTGACCATATCGGGACTGAGCAGTACTTC	CATSDHIGTEQYF
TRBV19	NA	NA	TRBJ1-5	TGTGCCAGTAGTTCGGCCCTTGGCAATCAGCACCAGCATTTT	CASSSALGNQHQHF
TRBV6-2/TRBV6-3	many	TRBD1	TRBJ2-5	TGTGCCAGCAGCCGGAACCAGGGACAGCTCCAAGAGACCCAGTACTTC	CASSRNQGQLQETQYF
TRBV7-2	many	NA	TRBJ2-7	TGTGCCAGCAGTCCGGACCAAGACTACGAGCAGTACTTC	CASSPDQDYEQYF
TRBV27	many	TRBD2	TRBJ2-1	TGTGCCAGCAGCCGAGGCCCCTTACTAGCGGGAGGAAATGAGCAGTTCTTC	CASSRGPLLAGGNEQFF
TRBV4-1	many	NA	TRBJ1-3	TGCGCCAGCCGCCCCTGGGGTGGGGACACCATATATTTT	CASRPWGGDTIYF
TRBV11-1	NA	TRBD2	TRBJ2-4	TGTGCCAGCAGCAAGACGGGGGGGGAGTCGAGCATTCAGTACTTC	CASSKTGGESSIQYF
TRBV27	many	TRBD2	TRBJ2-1	TGTGCCAGTCGAGCGGGAGTCACCTACAATGAGCAGTTCTTC	CASRAGVTYNEQFF
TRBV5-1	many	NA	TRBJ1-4	TGCGCCAGCAGCCCTGACTCTATGGTCTTCGGAAAACTGTTTTTT	CASSPDSMVFGKLFF
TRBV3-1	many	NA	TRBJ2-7	TGTGCCAGCAGCCAAGATTTAACGCACCTCTACGAGCAGTACTTC	CASSQDLTHLYEQYF
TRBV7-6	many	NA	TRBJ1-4	TGTGCCAGCCCTTACAACACGGTCAAATGCCCGCCGAATGAAAAACTGTTTTTT	CASPYNTVKCPPNEKLFF
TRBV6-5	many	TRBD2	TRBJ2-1	TGTGCCAGCAGCCGGTGGAAGCGGGGGGGATCAATCGGCAATGAGCAGTTCTTC	CASSRWKRGGSIGNEQFF
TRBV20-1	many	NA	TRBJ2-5	TGCAGTGCTAGAGACCTAGGGTTTCAAGAGACCCAGTACTTC	CSARDLGFQETQYF
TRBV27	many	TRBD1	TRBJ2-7	TGTGCCAGCGGCCGAGGGACAGCGACTAACGAGCAGTACTTC	CASGRGTATNEQYF
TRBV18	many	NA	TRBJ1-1	TGTGCCAGCTCGCCAACGAAACAGGGAGAAGCTTTCTTT	CASSPTKQGEAFF
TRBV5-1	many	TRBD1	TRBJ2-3	TGCGCCAGCAGCCGGGACAGGGGTATCCCAGATACGCAGTATTTT	CASSRDRGIPDTQYF
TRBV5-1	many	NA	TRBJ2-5	TGCGCCAGCAGCTTAAACTCCGCGGAGGAGACCCAGTACTTC	CASSLNSAEETQYF
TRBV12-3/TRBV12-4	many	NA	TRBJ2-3	TGTGCCAGCAGTTCCCAGGGTTTCGGCACAGATACGCAGTATTTT	CASSSQGFGTDTQYF
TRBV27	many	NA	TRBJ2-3	TGTGCCAGCAGTTTATATAGAACAGATACGCAGTATTTT	CASSLYRTDTQYF
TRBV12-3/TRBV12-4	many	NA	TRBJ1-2	TGTGCCAGTGCAAGGAACTATGGCTACACCTTC	CASARNYGYTF
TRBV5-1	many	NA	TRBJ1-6	TGCGCCAGCAGCTCTGGCGGGACTTCACCCCTCCACTTT	CASSSGGTSPLHF
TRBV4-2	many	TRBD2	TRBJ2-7	TGTGCCAGCAGCCAAGAAGTGGCGGGAGGGCCCGACGAGCAGTACTTC	CASSQEVAGGPDEQYF
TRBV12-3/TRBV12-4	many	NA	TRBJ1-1	TGTGCCAGCAGCCCCCCAGCAGGGAGGCCCACTGAAGCTTTCTTT	CASSPPAGRPTEAFF
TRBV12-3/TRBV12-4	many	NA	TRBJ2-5	TGTGCCAGCAGTTTAACCTCGGTTGGGGAGACCCAGTACTTC	CASSLTSVGETQYF
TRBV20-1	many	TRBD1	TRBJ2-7	TGCAGTGCTGACCCCGGGACAGGGACCTACGAGCAGTACTTC	CSADPGTGTYEQYF
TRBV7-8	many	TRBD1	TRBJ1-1	TGTGCCAGCAGTACAGGGACAGGGTTAACTGAAGCTTTCTTT	CASSTGTGLTEAFF
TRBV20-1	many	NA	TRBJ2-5	TGCAGTGCTAAGGCCCACTCAGAGCTCGAGACCCAGTACTTC	CSAKAHSELETQYF
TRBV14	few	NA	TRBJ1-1	TGTGCCAGCAGCCAAGTTGGCTACATAAGCCCGAACACTGAAGCTTTCTTT	CASSQVGYISPNTEAFF
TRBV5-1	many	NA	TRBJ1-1	TGCGCCAGCAGTCTGGACAGTTTCCTGGGTGAAGCTTTCTTT	CASSLDSFLGEAFF
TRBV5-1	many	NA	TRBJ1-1	TGCGCCAGCAGCTTGAAGGGCCAGAACACTGAAGCTTTCTTT	CASSLKGQNTEAFF
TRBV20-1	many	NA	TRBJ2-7	TGCAGTGCTAGTCCTAGCGCCAACTCCTACGAGCAGTACTTC	CSASPSANSYEQYF
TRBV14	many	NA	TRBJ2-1	TGTGCCAGCAGCCAAGGAACGTTTTACAATGAGCAGTTCTTC	CASSQGTFYNEQFF
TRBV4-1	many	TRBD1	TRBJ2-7	TGCGCCAGCAGCCTCGTAACCGGGACAGGGGAGTCCTACGAGCAGTACTTC	CASSLVTGTGESYEQYF
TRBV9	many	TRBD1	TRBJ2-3	TGTGCCAGCAGTCGCCTCCAGGGGGCACCTAGCACAGATACGCAGTATTTT	CASSRLQGAPSTDTQYF
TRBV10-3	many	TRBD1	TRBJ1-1	TGTGCCATCAATAGACAGGGGGCGGCGGCCACTGAAGCTTTCTTT	CAINRQGAAATEAFF
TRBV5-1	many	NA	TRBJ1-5	TGCGCCAGCAGCTTGTTCCCGAATCAGCCCCAGCATTTT	CASSLFPNQPQHF
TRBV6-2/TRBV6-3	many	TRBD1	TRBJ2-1	TGTGCCAGCAGTTACACAGGACAGGGACCATACAATGAGCAGTTCTTC	CASSYTGQGPYNEQFF
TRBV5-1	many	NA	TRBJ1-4	TGCGCCAGCAGCCTGTCCGGGACGCGAGACGAAAAACTGTTTTTT	CASSLSGTRDEKLFF